The sequence of this T cell receptor beta chain was determined in a study of T cells in Graves' hyperthyroidism and ophthalmopathy. Study-wide points: Separation of ophthalmopathy from stable hyperthyroidism was achieved by a 13 V-J model. Ophthalmopathy, which appeared later, was predicted by the model a median about 6.8 months before onset.

The CDR3 is 16 amino acids. V dropped 1 base and J dropped 2; count of bases not matched to a gene: 5. Germline V gene data show CDR1 as MGHRA and CDR2 as YSYEKL. TCR beta CDR3 sequences were amplified from RNA transcripts. The TCR CDR3 was amplified in a first-round RT-PCR using the HTBI primer set. From the multiplex PCR reads, TCRdb called clonotypes with MiXCR, one entry per CDR3 protein. The table has more than 550,000 distinct CDR3 sequences, about 17% seen once. Patients aged 18 to 65 had newly diagnosed hyperthyroidism of under 2 months' duration. From approximately 9.1 ml of fresh peripheral blood, PBMCs were isolated. On this clonotype itself: Its antigen is unidentified.

J is TRBJ2-7 and V is TRBV4-1; 10 bases align to TRBD2. This receptor was obtained from a woman between 45 and 60 years old with Graves' hyperthyroidism that later progressed to Graves' ophthalmopathy. The sequencing input was blood. The DNA of the CDR3 is TGCGCCAGCAGCCAAGGTTCGAGCGGGGGGGCCTACGAGCAGTACTTC. It yields the protein CASSQGSSGGAYEQYF.